Below, one T cell receptor (beta chain) is given with its context. Antigen unknown. Trimming removed 3 bases at V and 0 bases at J, with 10 bases between. Germline V gives CDR1 SGHRS, CDR2 YFSETQ. The CDR3 has 15 amino acids. The presence of a unique molecular identifier marked each TCR cDNA molecule. TCRdb called the 5' RACE reads again in MiXCR, with one record for every CDR3 protein. Seen here are approximately 49,000 distinct CDR3 sequences, approximately 5% observed once, and the top ten hold roughly 11%. The data belong to a study of spatial heterogeneity in lung cancer. Study details: Raw reads showed each unique TCR and UMI combination turning up more than ten times on average.

Study observations and caveats: Follow-up blood showed ubiquitous expanded tumor TCRs less than blood at resection did.

Stated time point: sample taken at primary tumor resection. Sequencing of whole RNA from tumor, nontumor lung or frozen PBMC involved no sorting. The donors comprised around 72 untreated early-stage non-small cell lung cancer patients. The material sequenced was PBMCs, taken at surgery. The rearrangement links TRBV5-1 to TRBJ2-1; a possible D gene is TRBD2 (6 bases). This TCR derives from a male donor with early-stage non-small cell lung cancer. The CDR3 loop is CASSSGGSSYNEQFF. The DNA for the CDR3 is TGCGCCAGCAGCTCTGGGGGGAGCTCCTACAATGAGCAGTTCTTC.